This T cell receptor (beta chain) was sequenced in a study of shared T cell receptors in the human thymus. The V gene lost 3 bases and the J gene lost 2 bases, with 7 bases spanning the gap. The CDR3 totals 13 residues. Germline CDR1 is SEHNR and CDR2 is FQNEAQ (reference sequence). Libraries were prepared by immunoSEQ multiplex PCR; TCRdb keeps only in-frame clonotypes and omits some of them. The data hold hundreds of thousands of clones, with about 89% observed a single time. This sample also appeared in a second study, on human thymus T cells. This second report adds: Related studies found that unrelated individuals share highly overlapping thymic repertoires.

V gene TRBV7-9 combines with J gene TRBJ2-5; a weak D match, TRBD1 (6 bases). The receptor was isolated from a boy under two years old with a congenital heart defect. Material for sequencing was thymocytes. The CDR3, as DNA: TGTGCCAGCAGCTTTACAGGGCAAGAGACCCAGTACTTC. It yields the protein CASSFTGQETQYF.